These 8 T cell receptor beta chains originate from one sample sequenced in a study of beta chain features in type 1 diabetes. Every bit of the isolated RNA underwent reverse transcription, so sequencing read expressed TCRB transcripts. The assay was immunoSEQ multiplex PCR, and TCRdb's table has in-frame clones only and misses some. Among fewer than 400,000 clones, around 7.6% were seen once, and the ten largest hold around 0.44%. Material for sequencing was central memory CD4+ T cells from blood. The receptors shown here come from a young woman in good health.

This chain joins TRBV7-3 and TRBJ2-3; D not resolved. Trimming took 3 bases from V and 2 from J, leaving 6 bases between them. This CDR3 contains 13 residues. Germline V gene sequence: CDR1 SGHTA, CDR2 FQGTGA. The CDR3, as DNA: TGTGCCAGCAGCTTGGTGCCCACAGATACGCAGTATTTT. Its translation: CASSLVPTDTQYF. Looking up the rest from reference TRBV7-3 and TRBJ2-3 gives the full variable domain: GAGVSQTPSNKVTEKGKYVELRCDPISGHTALYWYRQSLGQGPEFLIYFQGTGAADDSGLPNDRFFAVRPEGSVSTLKIQRTERGDSAVYLCASSLVPTDTQYFGPGTRLTVL.

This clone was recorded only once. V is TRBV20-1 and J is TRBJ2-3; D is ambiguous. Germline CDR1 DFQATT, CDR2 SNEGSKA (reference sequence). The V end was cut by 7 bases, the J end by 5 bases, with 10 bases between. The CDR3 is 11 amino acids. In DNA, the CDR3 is TGCAGTGGTTCGTTCTTAGATACGCAGTATTTT. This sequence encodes CSGSFLDTQYF.

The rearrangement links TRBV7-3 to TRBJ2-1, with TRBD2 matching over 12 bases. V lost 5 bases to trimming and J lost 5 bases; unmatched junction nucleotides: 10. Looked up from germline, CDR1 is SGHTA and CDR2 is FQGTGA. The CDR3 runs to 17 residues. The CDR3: CASSRRPSSGRDNEQFF. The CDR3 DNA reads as TGTGCCAGCAGCCGACGCCCCTCTAGCGGGAGGGACAATGAGCAGTTCTTC.

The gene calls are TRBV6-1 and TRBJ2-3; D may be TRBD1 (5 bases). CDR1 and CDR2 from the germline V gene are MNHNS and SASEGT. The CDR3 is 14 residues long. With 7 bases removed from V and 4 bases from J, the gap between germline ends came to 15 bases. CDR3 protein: CASTQGVFPDTQYF. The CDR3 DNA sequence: TGTGCCAGCACCCAAGGGGTCTTCCCAGATACGCAGTATTTT.

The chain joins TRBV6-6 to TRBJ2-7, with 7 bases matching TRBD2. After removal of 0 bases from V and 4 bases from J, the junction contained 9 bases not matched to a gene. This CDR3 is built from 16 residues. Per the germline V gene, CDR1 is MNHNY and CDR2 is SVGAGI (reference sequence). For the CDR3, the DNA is TGTGCCAGCAGTTACTCGGGCCTAGCGGCCGATTACGAGCAGTACTTC. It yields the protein CASSYSGLAADYEQYF.

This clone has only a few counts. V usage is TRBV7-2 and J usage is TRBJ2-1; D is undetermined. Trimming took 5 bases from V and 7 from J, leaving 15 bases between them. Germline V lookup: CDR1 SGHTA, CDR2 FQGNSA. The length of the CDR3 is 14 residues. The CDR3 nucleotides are TGTGCCAGCAGCCTCGGTTCGATAACAAATGAGCAGTTCTTC. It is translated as CASSLGSITNEQFF.

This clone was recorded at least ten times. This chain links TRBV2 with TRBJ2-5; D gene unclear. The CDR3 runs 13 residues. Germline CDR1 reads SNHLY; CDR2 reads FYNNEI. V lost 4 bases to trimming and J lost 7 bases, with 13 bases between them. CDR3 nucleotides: TGTGCCAGCAGTGTTCTTCTCCTCGGGACCCAGTACTTC. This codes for CASSVLLLGTQYF. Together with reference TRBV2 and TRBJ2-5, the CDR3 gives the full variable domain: EPEVTQTPSHQVTQMGQEVILRCVPISNHLYFYWYRQILGQKVEFLVSFYNNEISEKSEIFDDQFSVERPDGSNFTLKIRSTKLEDSAMYFCASSVLLLGTQYFGPGTRLLVL.

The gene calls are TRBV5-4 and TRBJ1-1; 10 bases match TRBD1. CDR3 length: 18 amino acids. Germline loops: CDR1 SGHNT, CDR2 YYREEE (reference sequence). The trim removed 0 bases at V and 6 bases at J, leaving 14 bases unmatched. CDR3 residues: CASSLDGLRDRGYAEAFF. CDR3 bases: TGTGCCAGCAGCTTGGATGGTCTCCGGGACAGGGGTTACGCTGAAGCTTTCTTT.